This is a list of T cell receptor beta chains from one sample in a study of blood T cell repertoires in COVID-19. Here immunoSEQ multiplex PCR was the method, and the copy in TCRdb shows in-frame clones only, minus some. The data show some 30,000 clones, 85% to 90% seen once. The specimen sequenced was peripheral blood. Receptor source: a human donor with acute or convalescent COVID-19. The donor label of this sample is uncertain. CDR3s include the opening cysteine and the closing phenylalanine or tryptophan. Each record gives: D gene, clone size, J gene, V gene, CDR3 DNA, CDR3 protein. A D gene is named only where the DNA matches it firmly. The size of a clone is reported for some rows only, either as once, few or many, or as a class for expanded clones.

D: .
size: medium-sized
J: TRBJ1-1
V: TRBV30
DNA: TGTGCCTGGAGCTTGGACAGTGGGAACACTGAAGCTTTCTTT
CDR3: CAWSLDSGNTEAFF

D: TRBD1
size: once
J: TRBJ2-7
V: TRBV30
DNA: TGTGCCTGGAGTGTCGGACAGGGGGCTTCCTACGAGCAGTACTTC
CDR3: CAWSVGQGASYEQYF

D: .
size: .
J: TRBJ1-4
V: TRBV6-5
DNA: TGTGCCAGCAGAACCGACAGGACTAATGAAAAACTGTTTTTT
CDR3: CASRTDRTNEKLFF

D: .
size: few
J: TRBJ2-7
V: TRBV3-1/TRBV3-2
DNA: TGTGCCAGCAGCCAAGGGAGCAGGGACGAGCAGTACTTC
CDR3: CASSQGSRDEQYF

D: .
size: .
J: TRBJ1-1
V: TRBV30
DNA: TGTGCCTGGAATGTAAACTTGAACACTGAAGCTTTCTTT
CDR3: CAWNVNLNTEAFF

D: TRBD1
size: .
J: TRBJ2-7
V: TRBV11-2
DNA: TGTGCCAGCAGCCCCGGGACAGGGGGGGAGCAGTACTTC
CDR3: CASSPGTGGEQYF

D: TRBD1
size: .
J: TRBJ1-3
V: TRBV7-2
DNA: TGTGCCAGCAGCGGAGGGACAGGAACTCACTCTGGAAACACCATATATTTT
CDR3: CASSGGTGTHSGNTIYF

D: .
size: .
J: TRBJ2-1
V: TRBV18
DNA: TGTGCCAGCTCACCATCGGGTGAGTCAAATGAGCAGTTCTTC
CDR3: CASSPSGESNEQFF

D: TRBD1
size: .
J: TRBJ2-3
V: TRBV11-2
DNA: TGTGCCAGCAGCCCGCGGCAGGGGGCTAGCACAGATACGCAGTATTTT
CDR3: CASSPRQGASTDTQYF

D: .
size: .
J: TRBJ2-1
V: TRBV5-4
DNA: TGTGCCAGCAGCTTGAGGCAGGGAAGGGGTGAGCAGTTCTTC
CDR3: CASSLRQGRGEQFF

D: .
size: .
J: TRBJ2-2
V: TRBV19
DNA: TGTGCCAGTAGTGACCAGCGGTTCCCAGCGCCCGGGGAGCTGTTTTTT
CDR3: CASSDQRFPAPGELFF

D: .
size: once
J: TRBJ2-7
V: TRBV6-5
DNA: TGTGCCAGCAGCTTGGACAGATTCTCCTACGAGCAGTACTTC
CDR3: CASSLDRFSYEQYF

D: .
size: .
J: TRBJ1-2
V: TRBV7-9
DNA: TGTGCCAGTTCGCCGGGAACCTATGGCTACACCTTC
CDR3: CASSPGTYGYTF

D: TRBD1
size: .
J: TRBJ1-2
V: TRBV28
DNA: TGTGCCAGCAGTTCGAACAGGGGGCTGAGCGGCTACACCTTC
CDR3: CASSSNRGLSGYTF

D: .
size: .
J: TRBJ1-1
V: TRBV5-4
DNA: TGTGCCAGCAGCTTGGGTGGCGGGGACACTGAAGCTTTCTTT
CDR3: CASSLGGGDTEAFF

D: .
size: .
J: TRBJ1-2
V: TRBV27
DNA: TGTGCCAGCAGTTCCCTTCAGGGAGGCTATGATGGCTACACCTTC
CDR3: CASSSLQGGYDGYTF

D: TRBD2
size: .
J: TRBJ2-7
V: TRBV28
DNA: TGTGCCAGCAGACGAAGCGGGAGCTTTGACGGGCAGTACTTC
CDR3: CASRRSGSFDGQYF

D: TRBD1
size: few
J: TRBJ1-3
V: TRBV4-1
DNA: TGCGCCAGCAGCCAAGGACAGGGAGGAAACACCATATATTTT
CDR3: CASSQGQGGNTIYF

D: .
size: few
J: TRBJ1-3
V: TRBV12-3/TRBV12-4
DNA: TGTGCCAGCCTACAGGGTGGGGGAAACACCATATATTTT
CDR3: CASLQGGGNTIYF

D: TRBD1
size: .
J: TRBJ1-4
V: TRBV19
DNA: TGTGCCAGTACCCAATCGACAGGGACTAATGAAAAACTGTTTTTT
CDR3: CASTQSTGTNEKLFF

D: TRBD1
size: .
J: TRBJ1-4
V: TRBV4-1
DNA: TGCGCCAGCAGCCAGCGACAGGGGGCGTCTAATGAAAAACTGTTTTTT
CDR3: CASSQRQGASNEKLFF

D: .
size: .
J: TRBJ1-3
V: TRBV10-3
DNA: TGTGCCATCAAAGACAGCTCTGGAAACACCATATATTTT
CDR3: CAIKDSSGNTIYF

D: TRBD2
size: .
J: TRBJ2-5
V: TRBV5-1
DNA: TGCGCCAGCAGCTTGGCCGGACTAGCGCAAGAGACCCAGTACTTC
CDR3: CASSLAGLAQETQYF

D: TRBD2
size: .
J: TRBJ2-1
V: TRBV5-1
DNA: TGCGCCAGCAGCTTGGCGGGAGGGATACGAAATGAGCAGTTCTTC
CDR3: CASSLAGGIRNEQFF

D: TRBD2
size: .
J: TRBJ2-7
V: TRBV18
DNA: TGTGCCAGCTCAACCGGGAGGGACCTTTCCTACGAGCAGTACTTC
CDR3: CASSTGRDLSYEQYF

D: TRBD1
size: .
J: TRBJ1-1
V: TRBV5-1
DNA: TGCGCCAGCCAAAGGACAGGGGTTGCCACTGAAGCTTTCTTT
CDR3: CASQRTGVATEAFF

D: .
size: .
J: TRBJ2-7
V: TRBV7-2
DNA: TGTGCCAGCAGCTCTTTGGACAGACCCTACGAGCAGTACTTC
CDR3: CASSSLDRPYEQYF

D: .
size: .
J: TRBJ1-4
V: TRBV4-1
DNA: TGCGCCAGCAGCCAAGACGAGCAGGGACTGTTAGAAAAACTGTTTTTT
CDR3: CASSQDEQGLLEKLFF

D: TRBD1
size: .
J: TRBJ1-6
V: TRBV7-6
DNA: TGTGCCAGCAGCTCGGACAGGGTAAAGGGTTCACCCCTCCACTTT
CDR3: CASSSDRVKGSPLHF

D: .
size: .
J: TRBJ1-2
V: TRBV2
DNA: TGTGCCAGTTGTGACGAACGACTTAACTATGGCTACACCTTC
CDR3: CASCDERLNYGYTF

D: .
size: .
J: TRBJ2-5
V: TRBV7-9
DNA: TGTGCCAGCAGCTTGAGGGAAACCCAAGAGACCCAGTACTTC
CDR3: CASSLRETQETQYF

D: TRBD1
size: .
J: TRBJ1-2
V: TRBV19
DNA: TGTGCCAGTACCACTCCGGGACAGGGGAGAGGTGGCTACACCTTC
CDR3: CASTTPGQGRGGYTF

D: TRBD2
size: .
J: TRBJ2-5
V: TRBV4-2
DNA: TGTGCCAGCAGTTTTGGCGGGAGTAAAGAGACCCAGTACTTC
CDR3: CASSFGGSKETQYF

D: .
size: once
J: TRBJ1-3
V: TRBV18
DNA: TGTGCCAGCTCACCACGTCCGGTTACAGGCCTCTCTGGAAACACCATATATTTT
CDR3: CASSPRPVTGLSGNTIYF

D: TRBD1
size: .
J: TRBJ2-7
V: TRBV14
DNA: TGTGCCAGCAGCCAAGTTAATGGACAGGGGAAGCAGTACTTC
CDR3: CASSQVNGQGKQYF

D: .
size: .
J: TRBJ1-2
V: TRBV5-1
DNA: TGCGCCAGCAGCACGGAGGGGAGGGCTGGAAACTATGGCTACACCTTC
CDR3: CASSTEGRAGNYGYTF

D: TRBD1
size: .
J: TRBJ2-5
V: TRBV18
DNA: TGTGCCAGCTCACCACCGTTAGGACAGGAAGAGACCCAGTACTTC
CDR3: CASSPPLGQEETQYF

D: .
size: .
J: TRBJ2-1
V: TRBV19
DNA: TGTGCCAGTAGTATATCACTCTCAAGCTCCTACAATGAGCAGTTCTTC
CDR3: CASSISLSSSYNEQFF

D: .
size: .
J: TRBJ2-5
V: TRBV5-3
DNA: TGTGCCAGAAGCTTATCTCACAGGGAAAGAGAGACCCAGTACTTC
CDR3: CARSLSHRERETQYF

D: TRBD1
size: .
J: TRBJ1-5
V: TRBV6-1
DNA: TGTGCCAGCAGTGAGCTCGGACAGGCCAATCAGCCCCAGCATTTT
CDR3: CASSELGQANQPQHF

D: TRBD2
size: once
J: TRBJ2-2
V: TRBV7-9
DNA: TGTGCCAGCAGCTTCTTACTAGCGGTCGGGGAGCTGTTTTTT
CDR3: CASSFLLAVGELFF

D: TRBD1
size: .
J: TRBJ1-6
V: TRBV2
DNA: TGTGCCAGCAGTCTACAGGGGAGCTCCTATAATTCACCCCTCCACTTT
CDR3: CASSLQGSSYNSPLHF

D: .
size: .
J: TRBJ1-1
V: TRBV28
DNA: TGTGCCAGCAAATCGAGCACTGAAGCTTTCTTT
CDR3: CASKSSTEAFF

D: .
size: .
J: TRBJ2-7
V: TRBV29-1
DNA: TGCAGCGTTGAATTGGATCGGGGTTACCAGTACTTC
CDR3: CSVELDRGYQYF

D: TRBD1
size: .
J: TRBJ2-1
V: TRBV24-1
DNA: TGTGCCACCAGTGATCCCGGGACAGCTGTTAACAATGAGCAGTTCTTC
CDR3: CATSDPGTAVNNEQFF

D: TRBD2
size: .
J: TRBJ2-3
V: TRBV18
DNA: TGTGCCAGCTCCCTTGGGACTAGCGGGAGCACAGATACGCAGTATTTT
CDR3: CASSLGTSGSTDTQYF

D: TRBD2
size: .
J: TRBJ2-5
V: TRBV7-9
DNA: TGTGCCAGCAGCAACCGCCTGGCTAGCGGGAGGGCCGGGGAGACCCAGTACTTC
CDR3: CASSNRLASGRAGETQYF

D: TRBD2
size: .
J: TRBJ2-1
V: TRBV18
DNA: TGTGCCAGCTCACCGGAGCGACTAGCGGGGACTTCCTATAGCTCCTACAATGAGCAGTTCTTC
CDR3: CASSPERLAGTSYSSYNEQFF

D: .
size: .
J: TRBJ2-2
V: TRBV27
DNA: TGTGCCAGCAGTACCCAGCGGGCACTAAACACCGGGGAGCTGTTTTTT
CDR3: CASSTQRALNTGELFF

D: .
size: once
J: TRBJ2-5
V: TRBV7-9
DNA: TGTGCCAGCAGCCGCAACGGACAGAGGCTTGAGACCCAGTACTTC
CDR3: CASSRNGQRLETQYF

D: .
size: .
J: TRBJ2-7
V: TRBV4-1
DNA: TGCGCCAGCAGCCAAAACAAGGAGAACCCCGTCTACGAGCAGTACTTC
CDR3: CASSQNKENPVYEQYF

D: .
size: .
J: TRBJ1-2
V: TRBV18
DNA: TGTGCCAGCTCACCAGGGGCGAGGAGGGGCGGTAACTATGGCTACACCTTC
CDR3: CASSPGARRGGNYGYTF

D: .
size: .
J: TRBJ2-1
V: TRBV11-1
DNA: TGTGCCAGCGCCAGAGGAGGCAATGAGCAGTTCTTC
CDR3: CASARGGNEQFF

D: TRBD2
size: .
J: TRBJ2-3
V: TRBV19
DNA: TGTGCCAGTAGTACCGAACTAGCGGGGGCTAGCACAGATACGCAGTATTTT
CDR3: CASSTELAGASTDTQYF

D: .
size: few
J: TRBJ1-2
V: TRBV7-2
DNA: TGTGCCAGCAGCTTAGGGTCGGGAGGGCGCGGCTACACCTTC
CDR3: CASSLGSGGRGYTF

D: .
size: .
J: TRBJ2-3
V: TRBV7-3
DNA: TGTGCCAGCAGCCTCTCAGGGGTAGGCACAGATACGCAGTATTTT
CDR3: CASSLSGVGTDTQYF

D: TRBD1
size: .
J: TRBJ2-7
V: TRBV2
DNA: TGTGCCAGCAGGCGGGACAGGGCCCAGGGGGACGAGCAGTACTTC
CDR3: CASRRDRAQGDEQYF

D: TRBD1
size: .
J: TRBJ2-1
V: TRBV5-1
DNA: TGCGCCAGCAGGACCGGGACAGCGAATGAGCAGTTCTTC
CDR3: CASRTGTANEQFF

D: TRBD2
size: .
J: TRBJ2-5
V: TRBV5-1
DNA: TGCGCCAGCAGCTTGATAGGGGAGGGAGAGACCCAGTACTTC
CDR3: CASSLIGEGETQYF